A single sample gave rise to the 27 T cell receptor beta chains below, sequenced in a study of response to subunit inactivated influenza vaccine. TCRdb itself ran the RT-PCR reads through MiXCR, one entry per CDR3 protein. This repertoire shows approximately 490,000 distinct CDR3 sequences, around 7.7% found once; its top ten account for around 13%. This specimen was PBMCs from blood, taken approximately 25 months after vaccination. These receptors all come from a man between 50 and 75 years old who received an inactivated influenza vaccine.

CDR3 nucleotide sequence: TGTGCCATGCGAGGGACCGGGGAGCTGTTTTTT. Translated, it gives CAMRGTGELFF. The chain is built from TRBV10-3 and TRBJ2-2; a weak D match, TRBD2 (5 bases). The V end lost 9 bases, the J end lost 5 bases, and 7 bases lay between the germline ends. The CDR3 contains 11 residues. Germline values: CDR1 ENHRY, CDR2 SYGVKD.

This clonotype appeared many times. The junction shows a germline mismatch at one end, possibly a read error. The gene calls are TRBV7-2 and TRBJ2-7; 11 bases match TRBD2. Germline CDR1 reads SGHTA; CDR2 reads FQGNSA. The CDR3 has 15 residues. The CDR3 bases are TGTGCCAGCAGCTTAATCAGACTAGCGGGGCCCGAGCATTACTTC. Translation gives CASSLIRLAGPEHYF.

The chain joins TRBV7-2 to TRBJ1-5; possibly TRBD1 for D (6 bases). In germline, CDR1 is SGHTA, CDR2 FQGNSA. CDR3 length: 17 amino acids. Trimming removed 5 bases at V and 0 bases at J, with 17 bases between. The CDR3 DNA reads as TGTGCCAGCAGCCCCTGGGGGGGCGCGGTTAGCAATCAGCCCCAGCATTTT. Its protein is CASSPWGGAVSNQPQHF.

This clonotype was observed many times. The genes are TRBV7-2 and TRBJ2-7; 11 nucleotides match TRBD1. This CDR3 contains 15 residues. Germline-derived CDR1 and CDR2 are SGHTA and FQGNSA. Trimming removed 1 base from V and 7 bases from J; junction bases left unmatched: 6. CDR3 coding DNA: TGTGCCAGCAGCTTAGTCCCGGGGACAGGGGGTGAGCAGTACTTC. Protein: CASSLVPGTGGEQYF.

This clonotype was seen ten or more times. The gene calls are TRBV20-1 and TRBJ1-2; D gene uncertain. Germline V lookup: CDR1 DFQATT, CDR2 SNEGSKA (reference sequence). This CDR3 contains 12 residues. V was pared by 3 bases and J by 2 bases, with 7 bases between. CDR3 nucleotides: TGCAGTGCTAGTCGTGGGAACTATGGCTACACCTTC. Translated: CSASRGNYGYTF.

The sample holds many counts of this clonotype. The chain joins TRBV29-1 to TRBJ2-7, with D possibly TRBD1 on 6 matching bases. Per germline, CDR1 SQVTM and CDR2 ANQGSEA. CDR3 length: 15 amino acids. Trimming took 0 bases from V and 4 from J, leaving 16 bases between them. CDR3 DNA: TGCAGCGTTGAAGAACTGTTCCAGGGGAGATACGAGCAGTACTTC. The encoded protein is CSVEELFQGRYEQYF.

The gene calls are TRBV4-2 and TRBJ1-6; tentatively, D is TRBD1 (5 bases). V shed 4 bases and J shed 10 bases, with 17 bases lying between them. This CDR3 region has 15 residues. Germline V CDR1 and CDR2: LGHNA, YNFKEQ. CDR3 bases: TGTGCCAGCAGCCGAGAGTTACAGGTTGGGTCACCCCTCCACTTT. This sequence encodes CASSRELQVGSPLHF.

V is TRBV7-9 and J is TRBJ2-3; either TRBD1 or TRBD2 may fit D (6 bases each). With 1 base removed from V and 11 bases from J, the gap between germline ends came to 16 bases. Looked up from germline, CDR1 is SEHNR and CDR2 is FQNEAQ (reference sequence). The CDR3 loop spans 14 amino acids. CDR3 sequence: CASSLGTGAEGQYF. The CDR3 DNA reads TGTGCCAGCAGCTTAGGTACGGGGGCCGAGGGGCAGTATTTT.

The V call is TRBV10-2, the J call TRBJ2-7; D remains unclear. V lost 2 bases and J 2 bases, leaving 7 bases between the germline ends. The CDR3 consists of 13 residues. Germline assignment: CDR1 WSHSY and CDR2 SAAADI. The CDR3 region has the DNA TGCGCCAGCAGTGAGGATTTTACCTACGAGCAGTACTTC. This codes for CASSEDFTYEQYF.

The chain combines TRBV20-1 with TRBJ2-3; 7 bases agree with TRBD1. J lost 8 bases, V lost 6 bases, and 11 bases had no gene match. This CDR3 has 13 amino acids. Germline CDR1 DFQATT, CDR2 SNEGSKA (reference sequence). CDR3 nucleotides: TGCAGTGCCAAGGATACAGGGGTGGCTACGCAGTATTTT. It encodes CSAKDTGVATQYF.

This chain connects TRBV20-1 to TRBJ2-7, with 10 bases that match TRBD2. Per the germline V gene, CDR1 is DFQATT and CDR2 is SNEGSKA (reference sequence). The CDR3 length is 17 residues. V was clipped by 3 bases and J by 1 base; unmatched bases: 12. For the CDR3, the DNA is TGCAGTGCTAGTTGGCCTAGCGGGAGAGCAACTTCCTACGAGCAGTACTTC. Residues: CSASWPSGRATSYEQYF.

V usage is TRBV29-1 and J usage is TRBJ2-7; D may be TRBD1 (5 bases). This CDR3 has 12 amino acids. CDR1 is SQVTM and CDR2 is ANQGSEA in the germline V gene. V dropped 4 bases and J dropped 9 bases, with 16 bases sitting between them. The DNA of the CDR3 is TGCAGCGTTGTGGGCTTCCAAGGGGTGCAGTACTTC. Its translation: CSVVGFQGVQYF.

This clonotype has a handful of counts. J is TRBJ2-7 and V is TRBV10-3; D might be TRBD1 (5 bases). The germline V gene has CDR1 ENHRY and CDR2 SYGVKD. V gave up 3 bases and J gave up 2 bases, with 8 bases separating them. The CDR3 extends over 13 amino acids. The CDR3 reads CAISERGTYEQYF. The CDR3 bases are TGTGCCATCAGTGAAAGGGGCACCTACGAGCAGTACTTC.

The chain has TRBV7-8 and TRBJ2-3; 8 positions match TRBD2. V gave up 3 bases and J gave up 3 bases; unmatched junction bases: 5. Germline CDR1 reads SGHVS; CDR2 reads FQNEAQ. The CDR3 is 15 amino acids. CDR3 residues: CASSFGAGGTDTQYF. In DNA, the CDR3 is TGTGCCAGCAGCTTCGGGGCGGGAGGAACAGATACGCAGTATTTT.

This clonotype was recorded at least ten times. The chain uses TRBV20-1 and TRBJ1-2; D gene uncertain. Germline CDR1 and CDR2: DFQATT and SNEGSKA (reference sequence). V was pared by 3 bases and J by 5 bases, with 13 bases between. The CDR3 runs to 13 residues. The CDR3 bases are TGCAGTGCTAGTAAGGCAGGTGATTATGGCTACACCTTC. This codes for CSASKAGDYGYTF.

This clonotype appeared a few times. The V gene is TRBV28, the J gene TRBJ2-1, with 9 positions matching TRBD2. Germline assignment: CDR1 MDHEN and CDR2 SYDVKM. V was clipped by 4 bases and J by 8 bases; unmatched bases: 12. The CDR3 is 16 amino acids. CDR3 in DNA: TGTGCCAGCAGTTCGACCCCCAGCGGGGGGTTCTATGAGCAGTTCTTC. Translating gives CASSSTPSGGFYEQFF.

This chain joins TRBV20-1 and TRBJ2-3; D gene uncertain. CDR1 DFQATT and CDR2 SNEGSKA come from the germline V gene (reference sequence). V was shortened by 0 bases and J by 5 bases, with 3 bases between the two germline ends. The CDR3 has 11 amino acids. The CDR3, as DNA: TGCAGTGCTAGAGAGGGAGATACGCAGTATTTT. Its translation is CSAREGDTQYF.

A few counts support this clonotype. J is TRBJ2-3 and V is TRBV18; possibly TRBD2 for D (7 bases). The CDR3 extends over 17 amino acids. Trimming shortened V by 2 bases and J by 5 bases, and 20 bases separated the two germline ends. Germline CDR1 reads KGHSH; CDR2 reads LQKENI. The DNA of the CDR3 is TGTGCCAGCTCACCAAGGAGGGGGGGCCTCGTGGAAGATACGCAGTATTTT. It codes for CASSPRRGGLVEDTQYF.

The table lists this clonotype with a few counts. This rearrangement joins TRBV3-1 to TRBJ1-2, with 9 positions matching TRBD1. Germline CDR1 reads LGHDT; CDR2 reads YNNKEL (reference sequence). Trimming at V came to 10 bases and at J to 6 bases, leaving 3 bases not matched to a gene. This CDR3 is built from 11 residues. CDR3 DNA: TGTGCCATACAGGGGGCGGATGGCTACACCTTC. Translating it yields CAIQGADGYTF.

This clonotype was seen more than once but under ten times. J is TRBJ2-3 and V is TRBV20-1; the D is unclear. The CDR3 has 14 amino acids. Germline V CDR1 and CDR2: DFQATT, SNEGSKA (reference sequence). Trimming took 3 bases from V and 1 from J, leaving 11 bases between them. CDR3 DNA sequence: TGCAGTGCTAGTCAGGCAGACGGCACAGATACGCAGTATTTT. Encoded protein: CSASQADGTDTQYF.

The chain uses TRBV3-1 and TRBJ2-7; D unresolved. V was pared by 2 bases and J by 6 bases, with 11 bases between. Germline V lookup: CDR1 LGHDT, CDR2 YNNKEL (reference sequence). The CDR3 totals 13 residues. The CDR3 spells CASSQRATREQYF. The CDR3 DNA reads TGTGCCAGCAGCCAACGGGCGACTCGCGAGCAGTACTTC.

The chain has TRBV12-3 or TRBV12-4 and TRBJ1-1, with D perhaps TRBD1 (5 bases). V was pared by 3 bases and J by 6 bases, with 11 bases between. The CDR3 has 13 amino acids. For the CDR3, the DNA is TGTGCCAGCAGTTTCGGGGGTAGGGCTGAAGCTTTCTTT. Protein product: CASSFGGRAEAFF.

This sequence joins TRBV24-1 and TRBJ2-3, with 11 bases fitting TRBD2. CDR1 and CDR2 from the germline V gene are KGHDR and SFDVKD. V shed 3 bases and J 0 bases; nucleotides not matched to a gene: 1. The CDR3 loop spans 16 amino acids. CDR3 bases: TGTGCCACCAGTGATCGGACTAGCGGGAGCACAGATACGCAGTATTTT. Translated, it gives CATSDRTSGSTDTQYF.

The sample holds a few counts of this clonotype. V is TRBV5-5 and J is TRBJ2-7; 7 nucleotides line up with TRBD1. The CDR3 runs 11 residues. The germline V gene encodes CDR1 SGHKS and CDR2 YYEKEE (reference sequence). Trimming at V came to 4 bases and at J to 10 bases, leaving 5 bases not matched to a gene. The CDR3 is CASSVGTAQYF. The CDR3 DNA is TGTGCCAGCAGCGTCGGGACAGCACAGTACTTC.

CDR3 region: CSAKPENYGYTF. The CDR3, as DNA: TGCAGTGCTAAGCCAGAGAACTATGGCTACACCTTC. J is TRBJ1-2 and V is TRBV20-1; D gene unclear. V was shortened by 4 bases and J by 2 bases, with 8 bases between the two germline ends. This CDR3 comprises 12 residues. Germline assignment: CDR1 DFQATT and CDR2 SNEGSKA (reference sequence).

This clonotype was recorded a few times. The chain uses TRBV12-3 or TRBV12-4 and TRBJ2-7, with D perhaps TRBD2 (7 bases). Trimming shortened V by 5 bases and J by 6 bases, and 20 bases separated the two germline ends. The CDR3 has 15 amino acids. The CDR3 is CASSRSGTKDSEQYF. Written as DNA, the CDR3 is TGTGCCAGCAGTCGAAGCGGGACAAAAGATAGCGAGCAGTACTTC.

This clonotype occurred many times. The V gene is TRBV4-3, the J gene TRBJ2-1, with D uncertain. Germline loops: CDR1 LGHNA, CDR2 YSLEER. The germline V and J ends were trimmed by 1 base and 0 bases, with 7 bases remaining between them. This CDR3 is 15 amino acids long. The CDR3 region is CASSQAHSSYNEQFF. The CDR3 coding sequence is TGCGCCAGCAGCCAAGCGCACAGCTCCTACAATGAGCAGTTCTTC.